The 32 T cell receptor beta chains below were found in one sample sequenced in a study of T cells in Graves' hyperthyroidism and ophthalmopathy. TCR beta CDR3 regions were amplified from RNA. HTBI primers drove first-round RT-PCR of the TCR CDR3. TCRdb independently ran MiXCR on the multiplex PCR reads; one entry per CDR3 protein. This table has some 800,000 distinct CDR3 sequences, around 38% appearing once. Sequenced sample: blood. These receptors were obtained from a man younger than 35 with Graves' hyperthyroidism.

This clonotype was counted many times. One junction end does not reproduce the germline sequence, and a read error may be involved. This CDR3 reads CAISKSRQGPDTEAFF. CDR3 sequence (DNA): TGTGCCATCAGTAAGTCGAGACAGGGACCTGACACTGAAGCTTTCTTT. The chain carries TRBV10-3 and TRBJ1-1; 7 positions agree with TRBD1. Germline assignment: CDR1 ENHRY and CDR2 SYGVKD. CDR3 length: 16 amino acids.

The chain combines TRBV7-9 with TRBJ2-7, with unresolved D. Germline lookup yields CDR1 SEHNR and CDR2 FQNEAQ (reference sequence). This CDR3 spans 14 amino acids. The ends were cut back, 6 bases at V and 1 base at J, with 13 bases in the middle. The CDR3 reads CASSRPRGSYEQYF. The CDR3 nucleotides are TGTGCCAGCAGTCGGCCTCGCGGATCCTACGAGCAGTACTTC. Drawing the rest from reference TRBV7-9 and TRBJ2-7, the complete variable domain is DTGVSQNPRHKITKRGQNVTFRCDPISEHNRLYWYRQTLGQGPEFLTYFQNEAQLEKSRLLSDRFSAERPKGSFSTLEIQRTEQGDSAMYLCASSRPRGSYEQYFGPGTRLTVT.

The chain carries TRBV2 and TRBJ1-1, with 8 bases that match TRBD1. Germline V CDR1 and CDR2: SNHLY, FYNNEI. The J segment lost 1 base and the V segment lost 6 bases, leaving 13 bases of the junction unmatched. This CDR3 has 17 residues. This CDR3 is CASSQDKRTGKNTEAFF. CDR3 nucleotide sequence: TGTGCCAGCAGCCAAGATAAGAGGACAGGGAAGAACACTGAAGCTTTCTTT.

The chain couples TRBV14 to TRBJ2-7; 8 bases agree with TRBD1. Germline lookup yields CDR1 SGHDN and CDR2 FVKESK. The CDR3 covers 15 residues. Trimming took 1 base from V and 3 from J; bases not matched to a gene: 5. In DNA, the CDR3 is TGTGCCAGCAGCCAAGGTACAGGGGGAGTCTACGAGCAGTACTTC. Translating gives CASSQGTGGVYEQYF.

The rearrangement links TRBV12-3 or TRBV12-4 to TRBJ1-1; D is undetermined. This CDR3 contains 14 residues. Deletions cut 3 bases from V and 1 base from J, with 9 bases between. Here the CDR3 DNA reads TGTGCCAGCAGTTTTAGGAGAACGAACACTGAAGCTTTCTTT. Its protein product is CASSFRRTNTEAFF.

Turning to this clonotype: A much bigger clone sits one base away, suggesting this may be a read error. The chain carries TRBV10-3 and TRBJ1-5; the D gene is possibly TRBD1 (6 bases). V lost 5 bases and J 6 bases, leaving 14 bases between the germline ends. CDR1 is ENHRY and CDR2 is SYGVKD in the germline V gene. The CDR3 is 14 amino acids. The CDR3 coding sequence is TGTGCCATCAGTCCAACAGGGACGGGTCAGCCCCAGCATTTT. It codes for CAISPTGTGQPQHF.

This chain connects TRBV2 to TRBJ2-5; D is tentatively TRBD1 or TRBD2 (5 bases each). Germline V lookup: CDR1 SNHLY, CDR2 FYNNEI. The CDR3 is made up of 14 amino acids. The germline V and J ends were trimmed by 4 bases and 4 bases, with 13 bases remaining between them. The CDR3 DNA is TGTGCCAGCAGTGCTGAGGGGCGGGTAGAGACCCAGTACTTC. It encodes CASSAEGRVETQYF.

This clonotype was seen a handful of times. This CDR3 is CASKTGGSYEQYF. The CDR3 DNA follows: TGTGCCAGCAAAACAGGGGGCTCCTACGAGCAGTACTTC. The chain couples TRBV7-2 to TRBJ2-7; 8 positions agree with TRBD1. The CDR3 spans 13 residues. CDR1 and CDR2 (germline): SGHTA, FQGNSA. Unmatched junction bases numbered 2, after V lost 7 bases and J lost 0 bases.

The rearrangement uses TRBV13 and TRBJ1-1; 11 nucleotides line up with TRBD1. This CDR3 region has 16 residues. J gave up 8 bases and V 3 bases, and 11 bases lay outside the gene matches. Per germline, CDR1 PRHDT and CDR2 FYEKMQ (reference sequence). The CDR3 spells CASSFLPGQGVEEAFF. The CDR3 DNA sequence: TGTGCCAGCAGCTTTCTACCGGGACAGGGGGTCGAAGAAGCTTTCTTT. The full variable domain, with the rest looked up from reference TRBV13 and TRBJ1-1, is AAGVIQSPRHLIKEKRETATLKCYPIPRHDTVYWYQQGPGQDPQFLISFYEKMQSDKGSIPDRFSAQQFSDYHSELNMSSLELGDSALYFCASSFLPGQGVEEAFFGQGTRLTVV.

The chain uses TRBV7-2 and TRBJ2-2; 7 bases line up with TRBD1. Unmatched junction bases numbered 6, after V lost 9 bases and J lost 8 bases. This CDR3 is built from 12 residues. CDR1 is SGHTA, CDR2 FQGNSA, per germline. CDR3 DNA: TGTGCCAGTAGTTCGGACAGGGGGGAGCTGTTTTTT. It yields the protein CASSSDRGELFF.

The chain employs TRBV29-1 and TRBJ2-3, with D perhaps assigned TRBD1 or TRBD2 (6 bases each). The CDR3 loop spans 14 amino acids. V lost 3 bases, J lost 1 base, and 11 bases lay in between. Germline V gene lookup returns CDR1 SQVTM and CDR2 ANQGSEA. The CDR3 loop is CSVDGGAGTDTQYF. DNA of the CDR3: TGCAGCGTTGACGGGGGCGCGGGCACAGATACGCAGTATTTT.

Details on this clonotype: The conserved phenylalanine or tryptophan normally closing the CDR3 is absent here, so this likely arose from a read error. CDR3 sequence reads: CTSSVSARYTL. For the CDR3, the DNA is TGTACCAGCAGTGTTTCCGCCCGCTACACCCTC. The chain combines TRBV25-1 with TRBJ1-2, with unresolved D. This CDR3 comprises 11 residues. Germline CDR1 and CDR2: MGHDK and SYGVNS.

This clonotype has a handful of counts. In DNA form, the CDR3 reads TGCGCCAGCAGCAAGACTACAGGGTCGGCGTGGACCGGGGAGCTGTTTTTT. Its translation: CASSKTTGSAWTGELFF. The J gene is TRBJ2-2, the V gene TRBV5-1; tentatively, D is TRBD1 (6 bases). Germline CDR1 and CDR2: SGHRS and YFSETQ. The CDR3 has 17 amino acids. Trimming took 4 bases from V and 5 from J, leaving 21 bases between them. The variable domain in full, with the rest retrieved from reference TRBV5-1 and TRBJ2-2, is KAGVTQTPRYLIKTRGQQVTLSCSPISGHRSVSWYQQTPGQGLQFLFEYFSETQRNKGNFPGRFSGRQFSNSRSEMNVSTLELGDSALYLCASSKTTGSAWTGELFFGEGSRLTVL.

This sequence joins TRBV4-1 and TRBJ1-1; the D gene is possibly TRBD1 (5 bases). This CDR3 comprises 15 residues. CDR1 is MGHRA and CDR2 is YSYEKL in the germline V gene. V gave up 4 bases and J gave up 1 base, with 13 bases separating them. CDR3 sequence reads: CASSLVRQSNTEAFF. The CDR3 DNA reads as TGCGCCAGCAGCCTAGTCCGACAGTCGAACACTGAAGCTTTCTTT.

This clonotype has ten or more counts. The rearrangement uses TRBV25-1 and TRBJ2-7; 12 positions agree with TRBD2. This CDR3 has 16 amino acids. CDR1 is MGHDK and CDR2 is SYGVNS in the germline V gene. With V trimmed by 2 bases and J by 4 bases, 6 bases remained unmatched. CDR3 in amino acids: CASSETRGTSGYEQYF. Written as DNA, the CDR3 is TGTGCCAGCAGTGAAACACGGGGGACTAGCGGGTACGAGCAGTACTTC.

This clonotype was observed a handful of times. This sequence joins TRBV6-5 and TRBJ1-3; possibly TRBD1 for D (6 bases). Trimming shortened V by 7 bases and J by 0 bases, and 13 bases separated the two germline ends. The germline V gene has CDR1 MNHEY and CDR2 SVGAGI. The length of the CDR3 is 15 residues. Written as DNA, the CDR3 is TGTGCCAGCACCCCGACAGGACTCTCTGGAAACACCATATATTTT. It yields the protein CASTPTGLSGNTIYF.

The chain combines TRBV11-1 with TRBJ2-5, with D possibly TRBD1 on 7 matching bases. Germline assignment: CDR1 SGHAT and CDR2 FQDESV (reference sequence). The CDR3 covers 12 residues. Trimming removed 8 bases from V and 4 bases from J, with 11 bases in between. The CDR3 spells CASGQGGETQYF. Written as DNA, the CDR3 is TGTGCCAGCGGTCAGGGGGGAGAGACCCAGTACTTC.

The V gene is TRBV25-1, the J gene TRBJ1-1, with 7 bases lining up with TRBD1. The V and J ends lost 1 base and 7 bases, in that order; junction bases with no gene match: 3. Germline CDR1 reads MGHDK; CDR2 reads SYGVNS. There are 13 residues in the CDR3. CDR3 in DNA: TGTGCCAGCAGTGAATCACAGGGGAGTGAAGCTTTCTTT. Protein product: CASSESQGSEAFF.

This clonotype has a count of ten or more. Written as DNA, the CDR3 is TGCAGCGTTGAAGGGGCCAGCGGGAGGTTAGAGACCCAGTACTTC. It is translated as CSVEGASGRLETQYF. The rearrangement uses TRBV29-1 and TRBJ2-5; 9 bases align to TRBD2. The germline CDR1 and CDR2 sequences are SQVTM and ANQGSEA. The CDR3 extends over 15 amino acids. V lost 1 base to trimming and J lost 4 bases; unmatched junction nucleotides: 7. The full variable domain, rest sourced from reference TRBV29-1 and TRBJ2-5, is SAVISQKPSRDICQRGTSLTIQCQVDSQVTMMFWYRQQPGQSLTLIATANQGSEATYESGFVIDKFPISRPNLTFSTLTVSNMSPEDSSIYLCSVEGASGRLETQYFGPGTRLLVL.

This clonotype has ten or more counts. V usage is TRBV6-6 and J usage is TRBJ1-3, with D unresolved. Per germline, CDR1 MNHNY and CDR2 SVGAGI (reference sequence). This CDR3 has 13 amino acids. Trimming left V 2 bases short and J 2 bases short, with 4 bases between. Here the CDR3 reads CASSYAAGNTIYF. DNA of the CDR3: TGTGCCAGCAGTTACGCTGCTGGAAACACCATATATTTT.

As DNA, the CDR3 is TGTGCCGCCCAGACTAGCGGGAGACTAGGCCACGAGCAGTACTTC. Protein sequence: CAAQTSGRLGHEQYF. The chain couples TRBV10-3 to TRBJ2-7; 12 nucleotides line up with TRBD2. J was trimmed by 5 bases and V by 11 bases; bases with no gene match: 13. Germline CDR1 and CDR2: ENHRY and SYGVKD. The CDR3 length is 15 residues.

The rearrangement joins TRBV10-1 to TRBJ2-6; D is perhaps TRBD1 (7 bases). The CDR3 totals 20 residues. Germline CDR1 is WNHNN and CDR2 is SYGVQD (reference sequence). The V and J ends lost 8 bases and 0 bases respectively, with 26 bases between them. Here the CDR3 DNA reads TGCGCCAGCCCCAGTGAGGTCGGAGGGGGCAGTACCTCTGGGGCCAACGTCCTGACTTTC. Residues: CASPSEVGGGSTSGANVLTF.

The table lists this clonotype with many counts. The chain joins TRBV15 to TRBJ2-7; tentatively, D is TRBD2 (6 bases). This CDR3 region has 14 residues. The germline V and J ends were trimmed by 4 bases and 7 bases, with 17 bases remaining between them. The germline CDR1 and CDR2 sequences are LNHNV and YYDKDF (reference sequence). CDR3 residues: CATSTLGLHGEQYF. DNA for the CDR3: TGTGCCACCAGCACCCTGGGACTCCATGGGGAGCAGTACTTC.

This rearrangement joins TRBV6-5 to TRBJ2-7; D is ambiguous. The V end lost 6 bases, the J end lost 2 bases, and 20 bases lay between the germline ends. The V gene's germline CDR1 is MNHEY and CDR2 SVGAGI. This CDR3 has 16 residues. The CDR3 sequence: CASSHSSMDDPYEQYF. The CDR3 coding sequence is TGTGCCAGCAGCCACTCCTCAATGGACGACCCCTACGAGCAGTACTTC.

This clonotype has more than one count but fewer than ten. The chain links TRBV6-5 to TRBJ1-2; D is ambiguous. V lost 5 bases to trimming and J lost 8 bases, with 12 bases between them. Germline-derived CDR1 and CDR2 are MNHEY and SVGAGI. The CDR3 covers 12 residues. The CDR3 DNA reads TGTGCCAGCAGTCCTACCTCCAGGGGCTACACCTTC. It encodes CASSPTSRGYTF.

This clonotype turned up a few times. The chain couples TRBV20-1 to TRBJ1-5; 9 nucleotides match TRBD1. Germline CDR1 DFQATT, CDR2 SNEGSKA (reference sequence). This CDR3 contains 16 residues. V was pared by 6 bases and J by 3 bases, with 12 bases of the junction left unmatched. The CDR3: CSATIPGTGNNQPQHF. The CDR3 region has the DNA TGCAGTGCAACCATCCCCGGGACAGGGAACAATCAGCCCCAGCATTTT.

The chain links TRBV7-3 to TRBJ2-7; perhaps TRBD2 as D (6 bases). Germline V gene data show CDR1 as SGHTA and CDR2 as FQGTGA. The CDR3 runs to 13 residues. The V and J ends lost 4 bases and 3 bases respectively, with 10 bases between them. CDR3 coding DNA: TGTGCCAGCAGCTCCCCGGGGGTCTACGAGCAGTACTTC. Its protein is CASSSPGVYEQYF.

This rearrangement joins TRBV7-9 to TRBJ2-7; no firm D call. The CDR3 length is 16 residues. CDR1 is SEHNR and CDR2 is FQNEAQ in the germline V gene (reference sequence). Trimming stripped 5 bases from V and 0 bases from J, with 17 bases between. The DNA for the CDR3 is TGTGCCAGCAGCCCATCCCTAGACACGCTCTCCTACGAGCAGTACTTC. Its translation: CASSPSLDTLSYEQYF.

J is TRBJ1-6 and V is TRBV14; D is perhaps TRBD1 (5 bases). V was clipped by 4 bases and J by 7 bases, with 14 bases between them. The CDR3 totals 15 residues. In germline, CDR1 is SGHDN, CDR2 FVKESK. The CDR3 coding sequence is TGTGCCAGCAGCCCCAGGGATCTGGAAAATTCACCCCTCCACTTT. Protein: CASSPRDLENSPLHF. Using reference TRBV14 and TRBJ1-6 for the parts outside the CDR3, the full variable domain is EAGVTQFPSHSVIEKGQTVTLRCDPISGHDNLYWYRRVMGKEIKFLLHFVKESKQDESGMPNNRFLAERTGGTYSTLKVQPAELEDSGVYFCASSPRDLENSPLHFGNGTRLTVT.

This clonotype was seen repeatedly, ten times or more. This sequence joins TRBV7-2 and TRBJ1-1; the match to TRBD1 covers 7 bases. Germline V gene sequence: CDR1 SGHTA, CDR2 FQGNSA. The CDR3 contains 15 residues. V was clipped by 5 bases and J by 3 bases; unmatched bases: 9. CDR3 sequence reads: CASSARQGRDTEAFF. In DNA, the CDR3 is TGTGCCAGCAGCGCCCGACAGGGAAGGGACACTGAAGCTTTCTTT.

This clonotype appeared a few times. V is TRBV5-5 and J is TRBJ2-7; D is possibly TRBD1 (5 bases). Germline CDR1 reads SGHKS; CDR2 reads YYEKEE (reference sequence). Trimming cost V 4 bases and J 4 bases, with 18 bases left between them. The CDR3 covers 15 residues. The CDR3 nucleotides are TGTGCCAGCAGCCAAGTTGGGGCGACGAATTACGAGCAGTACTTC. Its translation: CASSQVGATNYEQYF.

DNA for the CDR3: TGTGCCAGCAGTTTTCGGGACCGATCGAACACTGAAGCTTTCTTT. Protein: CASSFRDRSNTEAFF. This chain links TRBV12-3 or TRBV12-4 with TRBJ1-1; D is possibly TRBD1 (5 bases). V lost 3 bases to trimming and J lost 1 base, with 12 bases between them. The CDR3 is made up of 15 amino acids.